The T cell receptor (beta chain) described here comes from a study of PD-L1 blockade in urothelial cancer. As for the study in general: Atezolizumab, begun by patients at some point between 2013 and 2014, was given at 1,200 mg intravenously every 3 weeks. Across blood samples, T cells had a median count of about 140,000.

Germline V lookup: CDR1 SQVTM, CDR2 ANQGSEA. V lost 1 base, J lost 3 bases, and 13 bases lay in between. The CDR3 contains 14 residues. Each patient's cancer was a locally advanced or metastatic urothelial carcinoma. Comments on this clone: What it binds is not known.

This table comes from immunoSEQ multiplex PCR, and its TCRdb copy is limited to in-frame clones, with some not included. The sample carries under 50,000 clones, 75% to 95% recorded once. General study findings and limits: More expansion of tumor-associated blood clones, seen at 3 weeks, marked durable-benefit patients.

The TCR comes from a man in his sixties or seventies with urothelial cancer. The rearrangement links TRBV29-1 to TRBJ2-7; D is ambiguous. This specimen consisted of PBMCs, obtained around atezolizumab (anti-PD-L1) treatment. The CDR3 sequence is CSVEVYNPHYEQYF. The CDR3 DNA reads TGCAGCGTTGAAGTGTACAACCCACACTACGAGCAGTACTTC.